The following is a T cell receptor (beta chain) sequence with its context. The data originate from a study of blood T cell repertoires in COVID-19. Study as a whole: COVID-19 samples from acute and convalescent phases originated in the United States, Italy and Spain. T cells, B-cell-depleted T cells, or PBMCs provided the cDNA or gDNA that served as material.

In the original workflow: Estimation of nucleated cell counts relied on the amplification of reference gene primers. The protocol was immunoSEQ multiplex PCR, while the TCRdb copy is restricted to in-frame clones and leaves out a portion. V and J calls and clone size are as listed in that table; D and trimming were resolved from the DNA. The table shows just under 85,000 clones, with about 86% occurring only once. This CDR3 region has 16 residues. The rearrangement uses TRBV12-2 and TRBJ2-5; the table's TRBD2 call for D was not verified on the DNA. TRBV12-2 is assigned pseudogene status. The sample comprised peripheral blood. The receptor comes from a woman aged 55-70 years with acute or convalescent COVID-19. In nucleotides, the CDR3 is TGTGCAAGTCGCTTAGCCGGGAAAACAGTAAGGGAGACCCAGTACTTC. This translates into CASRLAGKTVRETQYF.